This T cell receptor beta chain originates from a study of blood T cell repertoires in COVID-19. The overall study: Donors in the United States, Italy and Spain gave samples during acute or convalescent COVID-19. In each case, the material was cDNA or gDNA derived from T cells, B-cell-depleted T cells, or PBMCs.

Germline loops: CDR1 LGHDT, CDR2 YNNKEL (reference sequence). The CDR3 is 16 amino acids. Trimming removed 4 bases at V and 5 bases at J, with 18 bases between. Study processing details: From reference gene primer amplification, estimates of nucleated cell counts were derived. Sequenced by immunoSEQ multiplex PCR; TCRdb stores in-frame clones only, minus some. Clone size and V and J calls were adopted from that table, with D and trimming inferred from the DNA. The sample includes around 88,000 clones, about 85% of them seen just once. Material for sequencing was peripheral blood. The TCR was taken from a woman at least 80 years old with acute or convalescent COVID-19. This sequence joins TRBV3-1 (or the pseudogene TRBV3-2) and TRBJ2-4; possible D gene TRBD2, 5 bases. The CDR3 is CASSPAVRGLENIQYF. The CDR3 nucleotides read TGTGCCAGCAGCCCTGCCGTGCGAGGGTTAGAAAACATTCAGTACTTC.